The 6 T cell receptor beta chains listed next were all sequenced from one sample in a study of blood T cell repertoires in COVID-19. Produced via immunoSEQ multiplex PCR; TCRdb's table is partial and in-frame only. This sample has around 360,000 clones; roughly 84% occur once, and the top ten carry about 2.7%. Sequencing input: PBMCs or T cells enriched from blood (not recorded which). The receptors were gathered from a woman aged 25 to 45 who had recovered from COVID-19.

The chain combines TRBV18 with TRBJ2-3; 14 bases are shared with TRBD2. Germline CDR1 reads KGHSH; CDR2 reads LQKENI. V was pared by 6 bases and J by 8 bases, with 7 bases of the junction left unmatched. This CDR3 has 15 amino acids. CDR3 sequence (DNA): TGTGCCAGCTCGGAAGGGACTAGCGGGAGTGTTACGCAGTATTTT. The encoded protein is CASSEGTSGSVTQYF.

The genes are TRBV19 and TRBJ2-7; TRBD2 matches 10 bases. The CDR3 sequence is 16 residues long. CDR1 is LNHDA and CDR2 is SQIVND in the germline V gene (reference sequence). V lost 5 bases and J lost 1; bases outside the gene matches: 8. This CDR3 reads CASSGPLAGASYEQYF. CDR3 bases: TGTGCCAGTAGTGGACCCCTAGCGGGAGCATCCTACGAGCAGTACTTC.

This clone is a singleton in its sample. The rearrangement joins TRBV3-1 (or the pseudogene TRBV3-2) to TRBJ2-5; D may be TRBD2 (5 bases). Trimming pared 3 bases from V and 1 base from J, leaving 15 bases between. Germline CDR1 and CDR2: LGHDT and YNNKEL (reference sequence). CDR3 length: 16 amino acids. The CDR3 protein is CASSHKLGPFQETQYF. The CDR3 nucleotides read TGTGCCAGCAGCCATAAACTAGGGCCCTTCCAAGAGACCCAGTACTTC.

The V call is TRBV4-2, the J call TRBJ1-6; D perhaps matches TRBD1 (6 bases). The CDR3 consists of 15 residues. Trimming left V 3 bases short and J 8 bases short, with 14 bases between. The germline V gene encodes CDR1 LGHNA and CDR2 YNFKEQ. CDR3: CASSQGHQGDSPLHF. CDR3 nucleotide sequence: TGTGCCAGCAGCCAGGGACACCAGGGAGATTCACCCCTCCACTTT.

This sequence joins TRBV6-5 and TRBJ1-2; TRBD1 agrees at 8 bases. Germline CDR1 reads MNHEY; CDR2 reads SVGAGI. Trimming cost V 6 bases and J 2 bases; bases outside gene matches: 5. The CDR3 runs to 14 residues. CDR3 amino acids: CASRGTGINYGYTF. The CDR3 DNA sequence: TGTGCCAGCAGGGGGACAGGAATCAACTATGGCTACACCTTC.

The V gene is TRBV28, the J gene TRBJ1-2; 8 bases are shared with TRBD1. This CDR3 spans 18 amino acids. The V and J ends lost 3 bases and 0 bases, in that order; junction bases with no gene match: 12. Germline V lookup: CDR1 MDHEN, CDR2 SYDVKM. CDR3 nucleotide sequence: TGTGCCAGCAGTTTCTATGAAGAAACCAGGGGGCCTAACTATGGCTACACCTTC. This sequence encodes CASSFYEETRGPNYGYTF.